A selection of T cell receptor beta chains follows, all from one sample in a study of blood T cell repertoires in COVID-19. Data came from immunoSEQ multiplex PCR; TCRdb stores just in-frame clones and leaves some out. Here the sample spans 25,000 to 35,000 clones, around 84% being singletons. Sequencing input: peripheral blood. Every receptor here comes from a man older than 75 with acute or convalescent COVID-19. Both conserved end residues are part of each CDR3. The order of the fields is V gene, D gene, CDR3 protein. A D gene is named only where the DNA matches it firmly.

V: TRBV7-3; D: TRBD2; CDR3: CASSFNSGGIGEQFF
V: TRBV15; D: -; CDR3: CATSPGVRAGMRIAFF
V: TRBV5-1; D: TRBD1; CDR3: CASRTGLSQETQYF
V: TRBV6-4; D: TRBD2; CDR3: CATSLGAGVNTGELFF
V: TRBV10-3; D: -; CDR3: CAIRQESEAFF
V: TRBV12-3/TRBV12-4; D: TRBD1; CDR3: CASSFGGTDGYTF
V: TRBV23-1; D: TRBD1; CDR3: CASSQGGPTGPAKNIQYF
V: TRBV30; D: TRBD2; CDR3: CALDQRGSTDTQYF
V: TRBV5-4; D: TRBD2; CDR3: CASSSLAGGPIYEQFF
V: TRBV3-1/TRBV3-2; D: -; CDR3: CASSQDGITGTGTEAFF
V: TRBV11-1; D: -; CDR3: CASSDRGQTSGKLFF
V: TRBV5-4; D: -; CDR3: CTSSLRLEGHEQYF
V: TRBV2; D: -; CDR3: CASRYSSFGELFF
V: TRBV6-5; D: TRBD1; CDR3: CASSKGAYGYTF
V: TRBV15; D: -; CDR3: CASGKGQKETQYF
V: TRBV5-1; D: -; CDR3: CASSQNIQDQNEKLFF
V: TRBV29-1; D: TRBD1; CDR3: CSVGGDRVTEAFF
V: TRBV4-1; D: TRBD1; CDR3: CASSLRTGLLNTGELFF
V: TRBV5-1; D: -; CDR3: CASSRGSSKAEDTQYF
V: TRBV6-2/TRBV6-3; D: -; CDR3: CASSLTRVTGELFF
V: TRBV10-3; D: -; CDR3: CAISGNRNTEAFF
V: TRBV6-4; D: TRBD1; CDR3: CASSEQGAGEQFF
V: TRBV28; D: -; CDR3: CASSPRDTLRETQYF
V: TRBV2; D: -; CDR3: CASSGQAIKNQPQHF
V: TRBV5-1; D: TRBD2; CDR3: CASSWGGKDTQYF
V: TRBV4-1; D: TRBD2; CDR3: CASSHGGIAGGRTDTQYF
V: TRBV7-2; D: TRBD2; CDR3: CASSSGLAGPGEQFF
V: TRBV5-1; D: -; CDR3: CASSLSGDEQFF
V: TRBV7-8; D: TRBD2; CDR3: CASSQITSGGGNEQFF
V: TRBV19; D: TRBD1; CDR3: CASSMKQGQDGYTF
V: TRBV4-1; D: TRBD1; CDR3: CASSPGQGANTEAFF
V: TRBV28; D: -; CDR3: CASGSQDTQYF
V: TRBV7-6; D: -; CDR3: CASSLGGASTGELFF
V: TRBV7-7; D: TRBD1; CDR3: CASSSTTGGKLFF
V: TRBV19; D: -; CDR3: CASSPDRSLSGYEQYF
V: TRBV5-6; D: -; CDR3: CASSLVWAGSYEQYF
V: TRBV4-2; D: TRBD2; CDR3: CASSQLAGPTASTDTQYF
V: TRBV7-9; D: -; CDR3: CASSSRSDSFEAFF
V: TRBV11-2; D: TRBD1; CDR3: CASSLGPHRTGGHGELFF
V: TRBV6-5; D: TRBD1; CDR3: CARRGGGGNYGYTF
V: TRBV19; D: -; CDR3: CASSTALTRNTGELFF
V: TRBV5-1; D: -; CDR3: CASSLAGPGGTGELFF
V: TRBV12-5; D: -; CDR3: CASGSHTVYGYTF
V: TRBV7-6; D: TRBD1; CDR3: CASSAPRQGVKEKLFF
V: TRBV27; D: TRBD1; CDR3: CASSPTRDSYNSPLHF
V: TRBV19; D: -; CDR3: CASKRDTVYPRGNTIYF
V: TRBV6-1; D: -; CDR3: CASSEYRANTGELFF